The T cell receptor beta chain described here comes from a study of beta chain features in type 1 diabetes. Broader study findings: All four CD4+ subsets from Type 1 diabetes patients carried moderately but significantly shorter TCRB CDR3s.

Reverse transcription of all isolated RNA meant that expressed TCRB transcripts were sequenced. Reads from naive, central memory and regulatory T cell samples averaged about 3.3 million. Data came from immunoSEQ multiplex PCR; TCRdb stores just in-frame clones and leaves some out. In the table there are about 130,000 clones, just over 9% of which are singletons. Staining for CD45RO/CCR7/CD25/CD127/CD95/CD27 allowed sorting of CD4+ naive, central memory, regulatory and stem cell-like memory cells. Populations isolated by sorting all had purity greater than 95%. A word on this clone: Its antigen is unidentified.

The CDR3 has 15 residues. CDR1 is MNHNS, CDR2 SASEGT, per germline. The V segment lost 4 bases and the J segment 1 base; nucleotides outside the gene matches: 1. Material for sequencing was central memory CD4+ T cells from blood. The V and J genes are TRBV6-1 and TRBJ2-5, with 12 bases matching TRBD2. This clonotype was sampled from a man aged 18 to 29 in good health. The CDR3 protein is CASSVGLAGQETQYF. CDR3 in DNA: TGTGCCAGCAGTGTGGGACTAGCGGGCCAAGAGACCCAGTACTTC.